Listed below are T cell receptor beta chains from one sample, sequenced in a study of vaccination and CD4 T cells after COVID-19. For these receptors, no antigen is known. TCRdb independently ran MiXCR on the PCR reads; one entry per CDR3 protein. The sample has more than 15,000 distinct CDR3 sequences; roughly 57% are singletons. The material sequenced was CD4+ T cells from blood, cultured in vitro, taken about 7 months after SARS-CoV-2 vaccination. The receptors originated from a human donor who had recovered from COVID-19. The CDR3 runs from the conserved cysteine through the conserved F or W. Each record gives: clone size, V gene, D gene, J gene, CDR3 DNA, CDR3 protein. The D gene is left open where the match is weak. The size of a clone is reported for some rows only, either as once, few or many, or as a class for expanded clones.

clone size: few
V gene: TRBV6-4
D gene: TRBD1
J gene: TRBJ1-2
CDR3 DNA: TGTGCCAGCAGTGAAACCCGACAGGGGCGCCACACCTTC
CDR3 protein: CASSETRQGRHTF

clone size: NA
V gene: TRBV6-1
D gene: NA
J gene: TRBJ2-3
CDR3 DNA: TGTGCCAGCAGCCCCCAAGGAGGGACAGGCACAGATACGCAGTATTTT
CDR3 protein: CASSPQGGTGTDTQYF

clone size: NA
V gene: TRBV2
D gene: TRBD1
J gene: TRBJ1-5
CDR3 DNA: TGTGCCAGCAACGACAGGGGAGATCAGCCCCAGCATTTT
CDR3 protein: CASNDRGDQPQHF

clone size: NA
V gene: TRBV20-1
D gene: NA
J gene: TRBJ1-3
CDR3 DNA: TGCAGTGCTAGAGATGTGATCTCTGGAAACACCATATATTTT
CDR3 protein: CSARDVISGNTIYF

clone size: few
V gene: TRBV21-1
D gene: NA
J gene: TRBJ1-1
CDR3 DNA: TGTGCCAGCAGCACGGACATGGCTGAAGCTTTCTTT
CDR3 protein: CASSTDMAEAFF

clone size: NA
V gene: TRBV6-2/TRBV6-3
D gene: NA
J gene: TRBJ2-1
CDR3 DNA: TGTGCCAGCAGTTACCAAGCCCTCGGCTCCTACAATGAGCAGTTCTTC
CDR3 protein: CASSYQALGSYNEQFF

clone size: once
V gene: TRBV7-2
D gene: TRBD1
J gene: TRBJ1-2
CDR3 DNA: TGTGCCAGCAGCCCCTGGACGACAGGGGGGCGTATCTATGGCTACACCTTC
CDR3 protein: CASSPWTTGGRIYGYTF

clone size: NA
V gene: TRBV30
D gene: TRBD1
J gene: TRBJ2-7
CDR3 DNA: TGTGCCTGGTCCTCCGGGACAGGGGTCTACGAGCAGTACTTC
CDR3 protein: CAWSSGTGVYEQYF

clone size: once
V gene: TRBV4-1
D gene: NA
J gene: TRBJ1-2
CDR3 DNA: TGCGCCAGCAGCCAAGATTTGAACTATGGCTACACCTTC
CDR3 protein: CASSQDLNYGYTF

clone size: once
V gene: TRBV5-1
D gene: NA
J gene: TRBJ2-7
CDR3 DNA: TGCGCCAGCAGCTTCCAGGGACCCCTCTCCTACGAGCAGTACTTC
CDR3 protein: CASSFQGPLSYEQYF

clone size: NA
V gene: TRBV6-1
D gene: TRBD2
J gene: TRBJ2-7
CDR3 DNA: TGTGCCAGCAGTGAATTGTCCGGAGCGGGGGGACGACACCCTATCTACGAGCAGTACTTC
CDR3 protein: CASSELSGAGGRHPIYEQYF

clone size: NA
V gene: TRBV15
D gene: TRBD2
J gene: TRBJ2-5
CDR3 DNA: TGTGCCACCAGCAGGGGACTAGCGGAAGAGACCCAGTACTTC
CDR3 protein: CATSRGLAEETQYF

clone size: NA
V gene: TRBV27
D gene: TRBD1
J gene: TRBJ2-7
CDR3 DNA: TGTGCCAGCAGTCCGCGATGGACAGGATTCTACTACGAGCAGTACTTC
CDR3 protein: CASSPRWTGFYYEQYF

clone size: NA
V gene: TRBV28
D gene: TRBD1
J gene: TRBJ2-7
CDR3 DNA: TGTGCCAGCAGTTCCGGGACAGGCTACGAGCAGTACTTC
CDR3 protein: CASSSGTGYEQYF

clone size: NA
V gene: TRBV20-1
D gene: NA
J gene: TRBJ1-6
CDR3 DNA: TGCAGTGCTAGAGGTCAGGATAGTTCACCCCTCCACTTT
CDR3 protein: CSARGQDSSPLHF

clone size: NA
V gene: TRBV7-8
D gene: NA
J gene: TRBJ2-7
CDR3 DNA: TGTGCCAGCAGCTTAGGGACCCCCTACGAGCAGTACTTC
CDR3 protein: CASSLGTPYEQYF

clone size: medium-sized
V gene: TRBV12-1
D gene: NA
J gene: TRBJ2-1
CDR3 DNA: TGTGCCAGCAGCTTTGCTGGGCGCATCCCCGCGGAGTTCTTC
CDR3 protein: CASSFAGRIPAEFF

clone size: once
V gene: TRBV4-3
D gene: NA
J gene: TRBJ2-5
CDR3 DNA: TGCGCCAGCAGCCAAGATCAGCATGGGGGCGAGACCCAGTACTTC
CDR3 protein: CASSQDQHGGETQYF

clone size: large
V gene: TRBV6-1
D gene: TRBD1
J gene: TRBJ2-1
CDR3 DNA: TGTGCCAGCAGTCCCCCCGACAGGGGTAGGTACAATGAGCAGTTCTTC
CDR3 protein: CASSPPDRGRYNEQFF

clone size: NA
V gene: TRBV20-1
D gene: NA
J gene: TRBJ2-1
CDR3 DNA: TGCAGTGCTCCACAGTGGGGCCCTGGGGGCTCCTACAATGAGCAGTTCTTC
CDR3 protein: CSAPQWGPGGSYNEQFF

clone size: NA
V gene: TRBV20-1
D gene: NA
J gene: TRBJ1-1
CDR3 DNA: TGCAGTGCCCTAACGCGCGCGCGACGGGCTTTCTTT
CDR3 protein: CSALTRARRAFF

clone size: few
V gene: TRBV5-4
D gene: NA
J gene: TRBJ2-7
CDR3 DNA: TGTGCCAGCAGCTTGGGTGTCGTCACCTCCTACGAGCAGTACTTC
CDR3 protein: CASSLGVVTSYEQYF

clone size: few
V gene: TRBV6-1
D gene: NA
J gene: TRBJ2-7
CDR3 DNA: TGTGCCAGCAGTGCCCGATTCTACGAGCAGTACTTC
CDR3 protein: CASSARFYEQYF

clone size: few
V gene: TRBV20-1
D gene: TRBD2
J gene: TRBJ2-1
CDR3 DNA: TGCAGTGCTGTACTAGCGGGGCTTGAGCAGTTCTTC
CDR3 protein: CSAVLAGLEQFF

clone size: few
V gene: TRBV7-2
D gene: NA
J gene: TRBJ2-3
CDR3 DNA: TGTGCCAGCAGCTTATTTGCAGACACAGATACGCAGTATTTT
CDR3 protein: CASSLFADTDTQYF

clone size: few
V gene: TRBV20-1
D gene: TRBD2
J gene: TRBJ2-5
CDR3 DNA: TGCAGTGCCAGCTCCCCAACTAGCGGGGGCCAAGAGACCCAGTACTTC
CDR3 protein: CSASSPTSGGQETQYF

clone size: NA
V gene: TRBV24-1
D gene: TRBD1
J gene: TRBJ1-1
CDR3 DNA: TGTGCCACCAGCCAAACAGGGGGCACTGAAGCTTTCTTT
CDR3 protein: CATSQTGGTEAFF

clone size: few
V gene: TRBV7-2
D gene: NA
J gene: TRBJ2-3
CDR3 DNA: TGTGCCAGCAGCCCCCAGCAGGGGGGGGAAGATACGCAGTATTTT
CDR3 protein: CASSPQQGGEDTQYF

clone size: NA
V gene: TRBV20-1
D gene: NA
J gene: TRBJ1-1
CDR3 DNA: TGCAGTGCTAGCCGGCCGAACACTGAAGCTTTCTTT
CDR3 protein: CSASRPNTEAFF

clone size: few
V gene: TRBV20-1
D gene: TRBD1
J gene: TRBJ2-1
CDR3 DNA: TGCAGTGCTACCAGGGGGTCACGGGATGAGCAGTTCTTC
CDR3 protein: CSATRGSRDEQFF

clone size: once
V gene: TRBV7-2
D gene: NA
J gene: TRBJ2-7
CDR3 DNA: TGTGCCAGCAGCTTTGGCACAACCAACTACGAGCAGTACTTC
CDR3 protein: CASSFGTTNYEQYF

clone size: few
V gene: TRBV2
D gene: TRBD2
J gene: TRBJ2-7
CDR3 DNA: TGTGCCAGCAGTGGTGGACTAGCGGGGGGGCAGGAGCAGTACTTC
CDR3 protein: CASSGGLAGGQEQYF

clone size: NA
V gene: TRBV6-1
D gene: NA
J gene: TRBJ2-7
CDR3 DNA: TGTGCCAGCAGTGGGAGGCAGGGGGGATACGAGCAGTACTTC
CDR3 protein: CASSGRQGGYEQYF

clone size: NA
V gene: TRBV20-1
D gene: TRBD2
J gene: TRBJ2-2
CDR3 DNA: TGCAGTGCAAGGACTAGCGGGAGGACCGGGGAGCTGTTTTTT
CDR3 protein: CSARTSGRTGELFF

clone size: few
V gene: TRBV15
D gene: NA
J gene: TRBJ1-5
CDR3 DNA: TGTGCCACCAGCAGATTACTTCAGGGAAACAATCAGCCCCAGCATTTT
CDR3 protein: CATSRLLQGNNQPQHF

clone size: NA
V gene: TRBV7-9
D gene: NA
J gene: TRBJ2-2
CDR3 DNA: TGTGCCAGCAGCGCCCTAGCTGCCGGGGAGCTGTTTTTT
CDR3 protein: CASSALAAGELFF

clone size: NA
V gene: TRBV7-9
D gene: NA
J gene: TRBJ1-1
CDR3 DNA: TGTGCCAGCACTTGGGGGGTGAACACTGAAGCTTTCTTT
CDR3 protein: CASTWGVNTEAFF

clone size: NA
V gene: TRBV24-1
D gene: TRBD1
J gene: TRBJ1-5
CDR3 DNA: TGTGCCACCAGTGACCCGGGACAGGGAGACCAGCCCCAGCATTTT
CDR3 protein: CATSDPGQGDQPQHF

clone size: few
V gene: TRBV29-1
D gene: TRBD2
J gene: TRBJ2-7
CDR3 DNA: TGCAGCGTTGTTGGGCTAGCGGATAGCGAGCAGTACTTC
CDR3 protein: CSVVGLADSEQYF

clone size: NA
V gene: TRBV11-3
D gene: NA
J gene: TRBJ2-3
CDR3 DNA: TGTGCCAGCAGCTTAGATTGGGGGCGGGAGAAGGGAGATACGCAGTATTTT
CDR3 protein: CASSLDWGREKGDTQYF

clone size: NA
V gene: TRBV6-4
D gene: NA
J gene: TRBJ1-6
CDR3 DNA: TGTGCCAGCAGTGTCGGTCTGGATTCACCCCTCCACTTT
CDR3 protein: CASSVGLDSPLHF

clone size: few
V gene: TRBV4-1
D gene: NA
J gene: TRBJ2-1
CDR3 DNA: TGCGCCAGCAGCCAAGAGGCAACAGGGTTTGGAGAGCAGTTCTTC
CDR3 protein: CASSQEATGFGEQFF

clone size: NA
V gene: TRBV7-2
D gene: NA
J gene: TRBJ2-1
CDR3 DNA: TGTGCCAGCAGCTTATTTGTGGGGCGTTCGGACAATGAGCAGTTCTTC
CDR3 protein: CASSLFVGRSDNEQFF

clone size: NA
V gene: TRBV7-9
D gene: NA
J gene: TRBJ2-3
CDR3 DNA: TGTGCCAGCAGCTCCACCATAGGACAAGACTACACAGATACGCAGTATTTT
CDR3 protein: CASSSTIGQDYTDTQYF

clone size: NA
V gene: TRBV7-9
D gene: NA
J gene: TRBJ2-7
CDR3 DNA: TGTGCCAGCAGCTTGGGCAGCTACGAGCAGTACTTC
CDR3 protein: CASSLGSYEQYF

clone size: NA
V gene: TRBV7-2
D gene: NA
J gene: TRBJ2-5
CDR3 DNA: TGTGCCAGCAGCTTAGGGCTAGAGACCCAGTACTTC
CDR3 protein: CASSLGLETQYF

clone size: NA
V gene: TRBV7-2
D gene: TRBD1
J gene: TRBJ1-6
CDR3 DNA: TGTGCCAGCGGGACAGCTTATAATTCACCCCTCCACTTT
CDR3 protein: CASGTAYNSPLHF

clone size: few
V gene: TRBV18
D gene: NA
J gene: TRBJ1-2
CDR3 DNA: TGTGCCAGCTCACCAGAAGGGGATGGTGGCTACACCTTC
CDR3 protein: CASSPEGDGGYTF

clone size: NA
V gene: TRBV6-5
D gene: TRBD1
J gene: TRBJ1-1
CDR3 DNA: TGTGCCAGCAGTTTCACGGACAGGCCCGACACTGAAGCTTTCTTT
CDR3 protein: CASSFTDRPDTEAFF

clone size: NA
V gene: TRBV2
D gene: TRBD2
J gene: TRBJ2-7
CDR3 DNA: TGTGCCAGCAGTGTACGGGGGGGTTTGGCGAACGAGCAGTACTTC
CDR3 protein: CASSVRGGLANEQYF

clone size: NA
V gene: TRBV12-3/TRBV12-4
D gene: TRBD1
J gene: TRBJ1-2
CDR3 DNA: TGTGCCAGCAGCCTACAGGGGGCAACTGGCTACACCTTC
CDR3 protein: CASSLQGATGYTF

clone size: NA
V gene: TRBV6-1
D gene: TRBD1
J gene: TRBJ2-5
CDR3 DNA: TGTGCCAGCAGTCCGACAGGGCGAGAGACCCAGTACTTC
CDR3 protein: CASSPTGRETQYF

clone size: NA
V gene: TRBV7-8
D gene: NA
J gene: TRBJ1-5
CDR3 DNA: TGTGCCAGCAGCTTATTACTAAGTTACAATCAGCCCCAGCATTTT
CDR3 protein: CASSLLLSYNQPQHF

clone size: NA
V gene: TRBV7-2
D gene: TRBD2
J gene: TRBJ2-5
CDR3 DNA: TGTGCCAGCAGAAATAGCGGGGCGAACCAAGAGACCCAGTACTTC
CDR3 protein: CASRNSGANQETQYF